A selection of T cell receptor beta chains follows, all from one sample in a study of blood T cells in healthy people across ages. Using its own MiXCR run on the 5' RACE reads, TCRdb lists one record per CDR3 protein. The sample holds about 1.5 million distinct CDR3 sequences, approximately 42% seen once. Source material: blood. The receptors come from a woman between 18 and 29 years old in good health. Both conserved end residues are part of each CDR3. D genes are given only for firm matches. Clone size is shown for a subset of rows, as once, few, many or a class of expanded clone.

abundance	len	v_gene	j_gene	d_gene	CDR3aa	CDR3nt
NA	15	TRBV14	TRBJ1-4	NA	CASSRIGTANEKLFF	TGTGCCAGCAGCCGCATCGGGACGGCTAATGAAAAACTGTTTTTT
NA	20	TRBV27	TRBJ1-2	TRBD1	CASSLFGSGQVLGGLYGYTF	TGTGCCAGCAGTTTATTTGGCTCAGGACAGGTACTTGGGGGGCTCTATGGCTACACCTTC
NA	16	TRBV7-8	TRBJ2-3	TRBD2	CASSLGLAGDSDTQYF	TGTGCCAGCAGCTTAGGGTTAGCGGGAGATTCAGATACGCAGTATTTT
NA	12	TRBV29-1	TRBJ1-1	NA	CSVRGWVTEAFF	TGCAGCGTCCGCGGGTGGGTCACTGAAGCTTTCTTT
NA	13	TRBV25-1	TRBJ2-7	NA	CASSVFPGYEQYF	TGTGCCAGCAGTGTCTTCCCGGGCTACGAGCAGTACTTC
many	13	TRBV29-1	TRBJ2-7	TRBD2	CSVGVRDYNEQYF	TGCAGCGTTGGGGTCCGGGACTACAATGAGCAGTACTTC
NA	15	TRBV4-3	TRBJ2-7	NA	CASSRVWDTGNQQYF	TGCGCCAGCAGCCGCGTTTGGGACACGGGAAACCAGCAGTACTTC
few	16	TRBV27	TRBJ2-1	NA	CASSFVFTSYGNEQFF	TGTGCCAGCAGTTTCGTCTTTACCTCATACGGCAATGAGCAGTTCTTC
NA	15	TRBV10-3	TRBJ2-3	TRBD1	CAIRRQGAITDTQYF	TGTGCCATCAGGAGACAGGGGGCCATCACAGATACGCAGTATTTT
NA	14	TRBV5-5	TRBJ2-7	NA	CASSYPGDSYEQYF	TGTGCCAGCAGTTACCCGGGAGACAGTTACGAGCAGTACTTC
NA	16	TRBV4-1	TRBJ1-6	NA	CASGHLLRGPHSPLHF	TGCGCCAGCGGCCACCTTCTCCGGGGCCCTCATTCACCCCTCCACTTT
few	12	TRBV29-1	TRBJ2-7	NA	CSVATATNEQYF	TGCAGCGTTGCGACAGCCACCAATGAGCAGTACTTC
few	15	TRBV12-3/TRBV12-4	TRBJ1-5	NA	CASRLFGGGNQPQHF	TGTGCCAGCAGGCTATTCGGGGGGGGCAATCAGCCCCAGCATTTT
NA	14	TRBV19	TRBJ1-1	TRBD1	CASTAGTGFAEAFF	TGTGCCAGTACCGCCGGGACAGGGTTCGCTGAAGCTTTCTTT